Reported below is one T cell receptor (beta chain). Its cognate antigen is unknown. The data were produced by immunoSEQ multiplex PCR, yet TCRdb's version contains in-frame clones alone and is incomplete. Of under 140,000 clones in the sample, roughly 89% were seen once. This specimen comes from a study of T cell responses to AZD1222 COVID-19 vaccine. Regarding the study as a whole: Sampling captured repertoires only after the peak T cell response.

This CDR3 region has 15 residues. The ends lost 3 bases at V and 2 bases at J; junction bases unmatched: 6. Per germline, CDR1 MRHNA and CDR2 SNTAGT. The origin of this receptor is an adult who received the AZD1222 COVID-19 vaccine. The sequences come from peripheral blood, collected 28 days after the second AZD1222 dose. The V call is TRBV6-4, the J call TRBJ2-5; TRBD1 agrees at 7 bases. The CDR3 here is CASSDRQGLQETQYF. CDR3 DNA: TGTGCCAGCAGTGATAGACAGGGCTTACAAGAGACCCAGTACTTC.